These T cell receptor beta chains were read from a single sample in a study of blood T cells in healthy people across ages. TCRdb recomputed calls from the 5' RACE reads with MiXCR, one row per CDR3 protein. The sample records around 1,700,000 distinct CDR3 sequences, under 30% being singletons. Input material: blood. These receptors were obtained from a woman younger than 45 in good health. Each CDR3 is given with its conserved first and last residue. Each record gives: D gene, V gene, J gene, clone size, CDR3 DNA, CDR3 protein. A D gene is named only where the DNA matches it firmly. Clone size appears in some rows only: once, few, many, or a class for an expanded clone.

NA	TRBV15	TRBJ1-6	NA	TGTGCCACCAGCACGCGTGAATTCGGGGATAATTCACCCCTCCACTTT	CATSTREFGDNSPLHF
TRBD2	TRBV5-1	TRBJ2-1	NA	TGCGCCAGCAGCTTGGGACTAGCGGGAGCCTCCTTCTACAATGAGCAGTTCTTC	CASSLGLAGASFYNEQFF
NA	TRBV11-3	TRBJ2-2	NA	TGTGCCAGCGGCCGTGGAGGAGGGGCCGGGGAGCTGTCTTTT	CASGRGGGAGELSF
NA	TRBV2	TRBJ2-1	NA	TGTGCCAGCAGGAACAGGGACCCCTACGAGCAGTTCTTC	CASRNRDPYEQFF
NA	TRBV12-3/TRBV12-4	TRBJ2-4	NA	TGTGCCAGCAGCCCCAGGACGGGGGTATGGCAGTACTTC	CASSPRTGVWQYF
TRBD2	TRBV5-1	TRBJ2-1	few	TGCGCCAGCAGAGGAGGTGGACTAGCGGAGTACAATGAGCAGTTCTTC	CASRGGGLAEYNEQFF
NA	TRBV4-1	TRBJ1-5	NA	TGCGCCAGCAGCCCCCTACTTCGGACTGGCAATCAGCCCCAGCATTTT	CASSPLLRTGNQPQHF
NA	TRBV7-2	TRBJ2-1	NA	TGTGCCAGCAGCTTAGTTGAGGTCAATGAGCAGTTCTTC	CASSLVEVNEQFF
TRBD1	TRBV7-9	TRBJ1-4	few	TGTGCCAGCAGCTTCTTACGGGACAGGAATGAAAAACTGTTTTTT	CASSFLRDRNEKLFF
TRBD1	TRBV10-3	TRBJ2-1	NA	TGTGCCATCAGAACCGACAGGGGGCCGGTAGGGGCTAACAATGAGCAGTTCTTC	CAIRTDRGPVGANNEQFF
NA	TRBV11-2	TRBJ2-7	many	TGTGCCAGCAGCATTCGCCGGGACGCCCCCTACGAGCAGTACTTC	CASSIRRDAPYEQYF